This TCR beta chain was captured in a study of cytomegalovirus exposure and HLA in healthy donors. In germline, CDR1 is MNHNY, CDR2 SVGAGI (reference sequence). Trimming cost V 9 bases and J 5 bases; bases outside gene matches: 15. This CDR3 is 15 amino acids long. Donors had nominal health at sampling but likely had unrecorded immune exposures. This clone was counted once. It was with 60 Vbeta and 13 Jbeta primers that the PCR ran. The protocol was immunoSEQ multiplex PCR, while the TCRdb copy is restricted to in-frame clones and leaves out a portion. In the table there are 190,000 or so clones, roughly four fifths of which are singletons.

The origin of this receptor is a man aged 45 to 65 in good health and CMV-seronegative. The chain joins TRBV6-6 to TRBJ2-7, with 8 positions matching TRBD1. The sample comprised PBMCs. In DNA form, the CDR3 reads TGTGCCAGTCCCCCGCAGGGGGCAGGTTTAGACGAGCAGTACTTC. As protein: CASPPQGAGLDEQYF.